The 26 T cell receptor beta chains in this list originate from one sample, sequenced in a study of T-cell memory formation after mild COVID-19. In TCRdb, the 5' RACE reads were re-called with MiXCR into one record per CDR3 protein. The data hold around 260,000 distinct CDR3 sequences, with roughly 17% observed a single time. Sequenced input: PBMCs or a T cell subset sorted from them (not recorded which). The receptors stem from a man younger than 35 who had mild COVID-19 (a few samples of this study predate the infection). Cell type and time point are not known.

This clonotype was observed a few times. CDR3 in amino acids: CASSDGVQPQHF. CDR3 DNA sequence: TGTGCCAGCAGTGACGGGGTTCAGCCCCAGCATTTT. The chain employs TRBV6-2 or TRBV6-3 and TRBJ1-5; D remains unclear. This CDR3 contains 12 residues. Germline CDR1 is MNHEY and CDR2 is SVGEGT. Trimming removed 5 bases at V and 6 bases at J, with 8 bases between.

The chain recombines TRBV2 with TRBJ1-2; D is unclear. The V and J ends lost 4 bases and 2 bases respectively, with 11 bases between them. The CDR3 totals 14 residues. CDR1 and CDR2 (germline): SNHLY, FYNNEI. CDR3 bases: TGTGCCAGCAGTGGGTATGCCGTGAACTATGGCTACACCTTC. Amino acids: CASSGYAVNYGYTF.

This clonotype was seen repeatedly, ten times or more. The CDR3 sequence: CSARGRGRYEQYF. CDR3 in DNA: TGCAGTGCTAGAGGCCGGGGGCGCTACGAGCAGTACTTC. The chain has TRBV20-1 and TRBJ2-7; D assignment may be TRBD1 or TRBD2 (6 bases each). The CDR3 contains 13 residues. The germline CDR1 and CDR2 sequences are DFQATT and SNEGSKA (reference sequence). Trimming cost V 1 base and J 3 bases, with 10 bases left between them.

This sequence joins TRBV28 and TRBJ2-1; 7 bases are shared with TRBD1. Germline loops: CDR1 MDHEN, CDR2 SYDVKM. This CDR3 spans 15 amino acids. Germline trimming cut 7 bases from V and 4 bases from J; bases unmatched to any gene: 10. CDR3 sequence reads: CASTSTGASYNEQFF. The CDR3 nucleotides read TGTGCCAGCACCAGCACAGGGGCATCTTACAATGAGCAGTTCTTC. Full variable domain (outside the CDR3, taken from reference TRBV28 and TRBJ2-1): DVKVTQSSRYLVKRTGEKVFLECVQDMDHENMFWYRQDPGLGLRLIYFSYDVKMKEKGDIPEGYSVSREKKERFSLILESASTNQTSMYLCASTSTGASYNEQFFGPGTRLTVL.

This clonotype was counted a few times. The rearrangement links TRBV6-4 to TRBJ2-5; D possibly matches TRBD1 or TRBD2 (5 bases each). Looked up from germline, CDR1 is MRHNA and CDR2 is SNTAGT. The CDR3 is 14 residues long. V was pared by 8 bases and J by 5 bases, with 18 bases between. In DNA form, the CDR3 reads TGTGCCAGCCCGCTGGGGCTAGCTCGCGAGACCCAGTACTTC. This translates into CASPLGLARETQYF.

This chain's CDR3 is CASSLAGTVNNEQFF. DNA of the CDR3: TGCGCCAGCAGCTTGGCCGGGACAGTCAACAATGAGCAGTTCTTC. This chain connects TRBV5-1 to TRBJ2-1; TRBD1 matches 7 bases. V was clipped by 0 bases and J by 5 bases; unmatched bases: 5. Looked up from germline, CDR1 is SGHRS and CDR2 is YFSETQ. This CDR3 contains 15 residues.

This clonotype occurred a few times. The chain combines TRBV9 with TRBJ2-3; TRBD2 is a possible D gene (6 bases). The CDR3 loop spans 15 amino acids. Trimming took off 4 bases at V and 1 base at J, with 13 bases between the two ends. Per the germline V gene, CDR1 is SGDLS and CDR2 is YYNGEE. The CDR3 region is CASSPLVAGTDTQYF. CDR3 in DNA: TGTGCCAGCAGCCCGTTAGTAGCGGGCACAGATACGCAGTATTTT.

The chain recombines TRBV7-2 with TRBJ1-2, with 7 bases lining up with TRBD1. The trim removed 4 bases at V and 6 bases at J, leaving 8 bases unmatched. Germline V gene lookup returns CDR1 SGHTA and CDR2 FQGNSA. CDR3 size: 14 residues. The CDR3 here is CASSWEARGNGYTF. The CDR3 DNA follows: TGTGCCAGCAGCTGGGAGGCCAGGGGGAATGGCTACACCTTC.

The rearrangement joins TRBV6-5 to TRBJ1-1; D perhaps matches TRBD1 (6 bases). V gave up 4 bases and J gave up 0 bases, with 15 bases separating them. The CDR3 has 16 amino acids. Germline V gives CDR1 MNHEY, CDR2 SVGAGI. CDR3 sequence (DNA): TGTGCCAGCAGTTTCACAGGGCGCACAGTGAACACTGAAGCTTTCTTT. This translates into CASSFTGRTVNTEAFF.

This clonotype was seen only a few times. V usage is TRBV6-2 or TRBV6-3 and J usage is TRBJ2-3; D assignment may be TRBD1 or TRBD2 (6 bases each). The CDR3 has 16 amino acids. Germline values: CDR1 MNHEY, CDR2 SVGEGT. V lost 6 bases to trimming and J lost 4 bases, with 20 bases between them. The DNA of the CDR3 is TGTGCCAGCAGGATAGCGTTGGGGGGCAGTCCAGATACGCAGTATTTT. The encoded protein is CASRIALGGSPDTQYF.

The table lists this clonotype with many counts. The CDR3 nucleotides read TGTGCCAGCAGCCAAGATCTGCAGGGGGCTTATCAGCCCCAGCATTTT. It codes for CASSQDLQGAYQPQHF. The rearrangement uses TRBV4-2 and TRBJ1-5; 8 bases line up with TRBD1. This CDR3 contains 16 residues. Looked up from germline, CDR1 is LGHNA and CDR2 is YNFKEQ. Trimming removed 0 bases from V and 5 bases from J; junction bases left unmatched: 6.

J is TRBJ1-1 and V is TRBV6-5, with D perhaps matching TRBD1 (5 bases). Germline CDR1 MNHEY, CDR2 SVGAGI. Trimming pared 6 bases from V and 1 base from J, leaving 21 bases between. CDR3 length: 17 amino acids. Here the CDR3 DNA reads TGTGCCAGCAGCCCCCCATGGGGGGGAGTCGGGAACACTGAAGCTTTCTTT. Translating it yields CASSPPWGGVGNTEAFF.

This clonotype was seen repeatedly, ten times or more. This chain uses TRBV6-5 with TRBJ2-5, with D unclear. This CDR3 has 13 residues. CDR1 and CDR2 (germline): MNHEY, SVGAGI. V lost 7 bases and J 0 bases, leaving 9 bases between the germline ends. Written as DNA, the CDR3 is TGTGCCAGCAAAAGGCAGCACCAAGAGACCCAGTACTTC. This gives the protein CASKRQHQETQYF.

The CDR3 coding sequence is TGTGCCAGCAGCTTCACAACTAGCGGGAAGCAGTTCTTC. Amino acid sequence: CASSFTTSGKQFF. This chain uses TRBV11-3 with TRBJ2-1; TRBD2 aligns across 10 bases. This CDR3 spans 13 amino acids. Germline CDR1 is SGHNT and CDR2 is YENEEA. After removal of 3 bases from V and 11 bases from J, the junction contained 4 bases not matched to a gene.

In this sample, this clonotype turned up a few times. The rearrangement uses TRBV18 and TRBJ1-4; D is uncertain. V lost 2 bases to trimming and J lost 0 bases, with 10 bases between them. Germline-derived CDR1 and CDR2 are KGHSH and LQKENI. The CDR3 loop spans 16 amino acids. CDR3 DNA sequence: TGTGCCAGCTCACCAATAGCTGGGACAACTAATGAAAAACTGTTTTTT. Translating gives CASSPIAGTTNEKLFF.

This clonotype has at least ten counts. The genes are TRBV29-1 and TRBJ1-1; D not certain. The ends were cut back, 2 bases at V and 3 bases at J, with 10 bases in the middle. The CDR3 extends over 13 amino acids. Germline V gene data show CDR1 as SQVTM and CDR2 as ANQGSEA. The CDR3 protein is CSVELILHTEAFF. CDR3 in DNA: TGCAGCGTTGAACTAATACTTCACACTGAAGCTTTCTTT.

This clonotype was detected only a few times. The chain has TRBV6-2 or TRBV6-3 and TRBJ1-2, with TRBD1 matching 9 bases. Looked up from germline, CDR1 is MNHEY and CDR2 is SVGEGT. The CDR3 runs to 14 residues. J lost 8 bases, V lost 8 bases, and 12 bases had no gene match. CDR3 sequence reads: CASGGQGTARGYTF. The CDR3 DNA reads TGTGCCAGCGGGGGACAGGGAACGGCACGGGGCTACACCTTC.

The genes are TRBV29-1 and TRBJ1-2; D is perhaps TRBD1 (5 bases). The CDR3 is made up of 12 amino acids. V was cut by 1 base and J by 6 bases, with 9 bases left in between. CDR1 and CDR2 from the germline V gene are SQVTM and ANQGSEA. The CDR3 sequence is CSVEVEGDGYTF. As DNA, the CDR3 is TGCAGCGTTGAAGTTGAAGGGGATGGCTACACCTTC. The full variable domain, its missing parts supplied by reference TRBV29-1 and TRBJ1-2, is SAVISQKPSRDICQRGTSLTIQCQVDSQVTMMFWYRQQPGQSLTLIATANQGSEATYESGFVIDKFPISRPNLTFSTLTVSNMSPEDSSIYLCSVEVEGDGYTFGSGTRLTVV.

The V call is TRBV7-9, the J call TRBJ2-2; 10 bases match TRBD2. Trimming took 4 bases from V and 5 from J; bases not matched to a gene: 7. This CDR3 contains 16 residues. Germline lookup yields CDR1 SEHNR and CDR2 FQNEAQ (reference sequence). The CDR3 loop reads CASSSTGTSVTGELFF. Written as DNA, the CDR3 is TGTGCCAGCAGCTCCACCGGGACTAGCGTTACCGGGGAGCTGTTTTTT.

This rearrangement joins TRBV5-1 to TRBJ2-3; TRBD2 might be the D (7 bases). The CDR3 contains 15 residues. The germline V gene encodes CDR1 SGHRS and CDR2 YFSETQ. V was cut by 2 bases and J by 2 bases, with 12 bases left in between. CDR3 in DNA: TGCGCCAGCAGCTTACGGGGGGCTGACACAGATACGCAGTATTTT. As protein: CASSLRGADTDTQYF.

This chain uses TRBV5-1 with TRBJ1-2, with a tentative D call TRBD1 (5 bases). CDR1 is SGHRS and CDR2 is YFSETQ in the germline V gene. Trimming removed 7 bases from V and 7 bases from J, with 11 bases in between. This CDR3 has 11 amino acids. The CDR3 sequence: CASHQGGGYTF. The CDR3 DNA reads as TGCGCCAGCCACCAGGGAGGTGGCTACACCTTC.

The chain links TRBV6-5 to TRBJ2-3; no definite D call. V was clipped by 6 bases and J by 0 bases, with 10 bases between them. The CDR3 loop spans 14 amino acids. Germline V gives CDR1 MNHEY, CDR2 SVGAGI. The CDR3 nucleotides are TGTGCCAGCAGGCCACTTTCTAGCACAGATACGCAGTATTTT. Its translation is CASRPLSSTDTQYF.

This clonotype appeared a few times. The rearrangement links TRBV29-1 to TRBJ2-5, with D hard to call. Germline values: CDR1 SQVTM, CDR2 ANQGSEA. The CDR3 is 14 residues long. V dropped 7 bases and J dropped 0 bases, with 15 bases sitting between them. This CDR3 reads CSAAPDWYQETQYF. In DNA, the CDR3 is TGCAGCGCCGCGCCCGACTGGTACCAAGAGACCCAGTACTTC.

CDR3 sequence reads: CASSWETSYEQYF. Written as DNA, the CDR3 is TGCGCCAGCAGCTGGGAGACCTCCTACGAGCAGTACTTC. The genes are TRBV5-1 and TRBJ2-7, with TRBD2 as a possible D gene (5 bases). Germline values: CDR1 SGHRS, CDR2 YFSETQ. The CDR3 covers 13 residues. Trimming removed 3 bases at V and 0 bases at J, with 7 bases between.

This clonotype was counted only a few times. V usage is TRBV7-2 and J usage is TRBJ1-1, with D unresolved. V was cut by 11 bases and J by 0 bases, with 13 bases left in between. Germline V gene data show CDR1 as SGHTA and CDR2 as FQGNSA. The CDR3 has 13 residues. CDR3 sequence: CAVQRGLNTEAFF. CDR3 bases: TGTGCCGTCCAACGGGGTCTGAACACTGAAGCTTTCTTT.

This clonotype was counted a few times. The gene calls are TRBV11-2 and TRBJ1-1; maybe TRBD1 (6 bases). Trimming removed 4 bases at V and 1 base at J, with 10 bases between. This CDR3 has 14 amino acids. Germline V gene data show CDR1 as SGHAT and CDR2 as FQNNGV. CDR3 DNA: TGTGCCAGCAGCTCCCAGACAGGGAACACTGAAGCTTTCTTT. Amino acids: CASSSQTGNTEAFF.